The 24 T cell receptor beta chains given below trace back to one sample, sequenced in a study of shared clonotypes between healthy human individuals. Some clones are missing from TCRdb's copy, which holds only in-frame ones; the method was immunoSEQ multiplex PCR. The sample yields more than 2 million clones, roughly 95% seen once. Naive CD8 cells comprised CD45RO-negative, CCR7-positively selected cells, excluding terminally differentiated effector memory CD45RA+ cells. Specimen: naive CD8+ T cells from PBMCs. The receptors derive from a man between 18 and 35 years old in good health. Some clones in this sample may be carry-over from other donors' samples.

The CDR3 here is CASSPRRPDGSYEQYF. The CDR3 region has the DNA TGTGCCAGCAGCCCGCGACGTCCTGACGGTTCCTACGAGCAGTACTTC. This rearrangement joins TRBV11-3 to TRBJ2-7, with D unresolved. The CDR3 length is 16 residues. Germline CDR1 SGHNT, CDR2 YENEEA. V lost 5 bases and J 1 base, leaving 18 bases between the germline ends.

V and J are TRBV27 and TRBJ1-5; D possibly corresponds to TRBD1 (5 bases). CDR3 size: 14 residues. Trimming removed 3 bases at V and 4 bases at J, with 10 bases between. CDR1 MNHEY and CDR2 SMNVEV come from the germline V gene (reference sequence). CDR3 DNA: TGTGCCAGCAGTTTGGGGGGGAAGAATCAGCCCCAGCATTTT. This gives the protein CASSLGGKNQPQHF.

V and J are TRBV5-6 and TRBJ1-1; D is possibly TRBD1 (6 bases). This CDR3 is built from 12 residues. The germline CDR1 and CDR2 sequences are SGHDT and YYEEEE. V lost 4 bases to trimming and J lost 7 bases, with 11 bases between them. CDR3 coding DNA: TGTGCCAGCAGCAGGACAGCCCTTGAAGCTTTCTTT. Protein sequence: CASSRTALEAFF.

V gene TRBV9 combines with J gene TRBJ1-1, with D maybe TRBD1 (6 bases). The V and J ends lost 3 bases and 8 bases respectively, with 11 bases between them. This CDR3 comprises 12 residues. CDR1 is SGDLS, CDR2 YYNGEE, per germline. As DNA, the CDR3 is TGTGCCAGCAGCGCCGGAGGGGGGGAAGCTTTCTTT. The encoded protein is CASSAGGGEAFF.

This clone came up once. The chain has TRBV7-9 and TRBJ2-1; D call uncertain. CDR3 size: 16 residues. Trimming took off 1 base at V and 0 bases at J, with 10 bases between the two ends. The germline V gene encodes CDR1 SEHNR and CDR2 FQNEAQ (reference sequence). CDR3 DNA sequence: TGTGCCAGCAGCTTAGGGACCGCGAGCTCCTACAATGAGCAGTTCTTC. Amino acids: CASSLGTASSYNEQFF.

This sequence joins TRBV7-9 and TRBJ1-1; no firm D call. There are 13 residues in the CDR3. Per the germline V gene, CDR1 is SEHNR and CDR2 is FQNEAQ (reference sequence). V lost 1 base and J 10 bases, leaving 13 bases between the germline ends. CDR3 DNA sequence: TGTGCCAGCAGCTTAGAACAAGCAGAGGGAGCTTTCTTT. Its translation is CASSLEQAEGAFF.

The CDR3, as DNA: TGTGCCAGCAGTTTTTATCGCGCTAATGAAAAACTGTTTTTT. Translating gives CASSFYRANEKLFF. J is TRBJ1-4 and V is TRBV28; no clear D gene. The CDR3 runs 14 residues. The V end lost 3 bases, the J end lost 3 bases, and 8 bases lay between the germline ends. Per the germline V gene, CDR1 is MDHEN and CDR2 is SYDVKM. The whole variable domain, remainder taken from reference TRBV28 and TRBJ1-4, is DVKVTQSSRYLVKRTGEKVFLECVQDMDHENMFWYRQDPGLGLRLIYFSYDVKMKEKGDIPEGYSVSREKKERFSLILESASTNQTSMYLCASSFYRANEKLFFGSGTQLSVL.

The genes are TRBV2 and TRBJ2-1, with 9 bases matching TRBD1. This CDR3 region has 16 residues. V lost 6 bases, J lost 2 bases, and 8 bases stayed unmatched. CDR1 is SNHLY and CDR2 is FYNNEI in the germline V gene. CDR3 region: CASSTGQGRTYNEQFF. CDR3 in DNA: TGTGCCAGCAGCACGGGACAGGGTAGGACCTACAATGAGCAGTTCTTC.

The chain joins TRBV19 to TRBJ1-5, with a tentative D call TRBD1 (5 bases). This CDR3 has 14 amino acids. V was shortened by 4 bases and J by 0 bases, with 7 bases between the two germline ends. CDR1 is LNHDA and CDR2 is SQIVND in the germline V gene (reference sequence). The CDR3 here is CASSTGSSNQPQHF. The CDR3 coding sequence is TGTGCCAGTAGTACAGGGAGTAGCAATCAGCCCCAGCATTTT.

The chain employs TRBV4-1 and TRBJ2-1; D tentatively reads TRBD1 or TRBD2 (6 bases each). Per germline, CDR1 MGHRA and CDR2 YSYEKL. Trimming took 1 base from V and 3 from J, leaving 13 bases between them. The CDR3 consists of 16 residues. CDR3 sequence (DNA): TGCGCCAGCAGCCAAGCTTCCGGGGGCAACTACAATGAGCAGTTCTTC. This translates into CASSQASGGNYNEQFF.

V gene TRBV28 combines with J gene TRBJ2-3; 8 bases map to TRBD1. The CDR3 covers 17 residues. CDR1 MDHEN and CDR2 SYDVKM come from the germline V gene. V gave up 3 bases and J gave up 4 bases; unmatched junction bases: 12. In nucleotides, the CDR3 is TGTGCCAGCAGTTTTGAGGCGGACAGGGAAACTTCAGATACGCAGTATTTT. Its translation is CASSFEADRETSDTQYF.

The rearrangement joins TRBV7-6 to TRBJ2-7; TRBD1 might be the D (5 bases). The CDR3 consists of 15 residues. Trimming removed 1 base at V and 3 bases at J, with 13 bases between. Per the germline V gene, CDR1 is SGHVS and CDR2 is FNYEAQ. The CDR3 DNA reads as TGTGCCAGCAGCTTAGGACGGGCCAGGGACTACGAGCAGTACTTC. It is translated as CASSLGRARDYEQYF. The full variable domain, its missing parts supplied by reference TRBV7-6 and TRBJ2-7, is GAGVSQSPRYKVTKRGQDVALRCDPISGHVSLYWYRQALGQGPEFLTYFNYEAQQDKSGLPNDRFSAERPEGSISTLTIQRTEQRDSAMYRCASSLGRARDYEQYFGPGTRLTVT.

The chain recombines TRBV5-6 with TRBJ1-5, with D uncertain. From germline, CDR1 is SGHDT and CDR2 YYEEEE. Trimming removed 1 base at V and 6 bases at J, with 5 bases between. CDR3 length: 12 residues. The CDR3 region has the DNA TGTGCCAGCAGCTTGAGCGGTCAGCCCCAGCATTTT. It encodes CASSLSGQPQHF.

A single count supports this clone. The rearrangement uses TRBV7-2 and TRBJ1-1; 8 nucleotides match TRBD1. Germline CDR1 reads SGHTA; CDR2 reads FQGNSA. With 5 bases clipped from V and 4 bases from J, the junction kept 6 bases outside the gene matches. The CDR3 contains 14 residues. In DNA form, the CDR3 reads TGTGCCAGCAGCCGAACCACAGGGGGCACTGAAGCTTTCTTT. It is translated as CASSRTTGGTEAFF.

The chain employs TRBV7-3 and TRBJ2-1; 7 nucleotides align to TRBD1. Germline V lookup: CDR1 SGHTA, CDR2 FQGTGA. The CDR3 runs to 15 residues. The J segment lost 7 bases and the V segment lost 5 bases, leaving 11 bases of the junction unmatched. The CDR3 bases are TGTGCCAGCAGCCCTCGGGACAGTTTTTTTAATGAGCAGTTCTTC. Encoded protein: CASSPRDSFFNEQFF.

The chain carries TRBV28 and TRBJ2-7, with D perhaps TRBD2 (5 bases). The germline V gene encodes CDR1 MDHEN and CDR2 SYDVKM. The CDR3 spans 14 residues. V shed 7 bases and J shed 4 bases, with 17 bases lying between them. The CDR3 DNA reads TGTGCCAGCACTGGAGCGGAGTCCGATTACGAGCAGTACTTC. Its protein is CASTGAESDYEQYF.

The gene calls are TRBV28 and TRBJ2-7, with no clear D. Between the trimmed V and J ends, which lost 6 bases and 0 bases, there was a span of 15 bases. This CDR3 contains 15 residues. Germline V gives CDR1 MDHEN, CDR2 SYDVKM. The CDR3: CASSQLPASSYEQYF. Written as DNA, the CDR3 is TGTGCCAGCAGCCAATTGCCGGCGAGCTCCTACGAGCAGTACTTC.

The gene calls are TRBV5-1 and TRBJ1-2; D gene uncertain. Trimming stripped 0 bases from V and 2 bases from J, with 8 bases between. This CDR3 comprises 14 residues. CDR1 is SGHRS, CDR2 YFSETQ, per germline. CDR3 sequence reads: CASSLAPRNYGYTF. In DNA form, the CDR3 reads TGCGCCAGCAGCTTGGCCCCCAGGAACTATGGCTACACCTTC. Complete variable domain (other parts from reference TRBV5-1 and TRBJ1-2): KAGVTQTPRYLIKTRGQQVTLSCSPISGHRSVSWYQQTPGQGLQFLFEYFSETQRNKGNFPGRFSGRQFSNSRSEMNVSTLELGDSALYLCASSLAPRNYGYTFGSGTRLTVV.

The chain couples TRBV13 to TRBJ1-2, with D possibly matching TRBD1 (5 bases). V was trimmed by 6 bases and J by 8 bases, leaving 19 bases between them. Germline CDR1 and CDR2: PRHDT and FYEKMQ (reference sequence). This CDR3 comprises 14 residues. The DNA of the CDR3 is TGTGCCAGCAGATCGAAAACCGGGACGGGGGGCTACACCTTC. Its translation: CASRSKTGTGGYTF.

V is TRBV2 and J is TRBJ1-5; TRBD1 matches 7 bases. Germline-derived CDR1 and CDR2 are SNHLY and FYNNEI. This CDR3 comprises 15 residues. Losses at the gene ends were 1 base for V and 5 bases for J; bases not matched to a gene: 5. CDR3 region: CASSEGQGIYQPQHF. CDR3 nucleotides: TGTGCCAGCAGTGAAGGACAGGGAATTTATCAGCCCCAGCATTTT. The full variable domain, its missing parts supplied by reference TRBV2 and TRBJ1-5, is EPEVTQTPSHQVTQMGQEVILRCVPISNHLYFYWYRQILGQKVEFLVSFYNNEISEKSEIFDDQFSVERPDGSNFTLKIRSTKLEDSAMYFCASSEGQGIYQPQHFGDGTRLSIL.

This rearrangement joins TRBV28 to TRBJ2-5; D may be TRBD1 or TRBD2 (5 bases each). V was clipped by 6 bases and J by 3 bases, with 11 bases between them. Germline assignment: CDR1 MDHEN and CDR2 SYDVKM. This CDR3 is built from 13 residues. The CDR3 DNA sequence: TGTGCCAGCAGCGGGACCGTAAAAGAGACCCAGTACTTC. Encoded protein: CASSGTVKETQYF.

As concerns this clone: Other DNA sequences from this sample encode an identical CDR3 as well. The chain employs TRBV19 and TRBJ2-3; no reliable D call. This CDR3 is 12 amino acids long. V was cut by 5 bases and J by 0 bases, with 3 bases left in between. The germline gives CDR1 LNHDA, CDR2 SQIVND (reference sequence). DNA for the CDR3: TGTGCCAGTAGTCCCAGCACAGATACGCAGTATTTT. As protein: CASSPSTDTQYF.

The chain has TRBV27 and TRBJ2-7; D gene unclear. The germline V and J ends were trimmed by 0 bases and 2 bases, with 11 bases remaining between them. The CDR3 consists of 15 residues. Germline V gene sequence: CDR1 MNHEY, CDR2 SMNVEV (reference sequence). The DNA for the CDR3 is TGTGCCAGCAGTTTATCGGGGTGGGCTCCCTACGAGCAGTACTTC. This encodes CASSLSGWAPYEQYF.

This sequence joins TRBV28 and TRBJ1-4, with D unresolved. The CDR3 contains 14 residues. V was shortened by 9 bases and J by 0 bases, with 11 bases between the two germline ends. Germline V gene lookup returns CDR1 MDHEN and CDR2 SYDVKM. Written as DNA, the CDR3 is TGTGCCAGTCAGTGGGAGTCAACTAATGAAAAACTGTTTTTT. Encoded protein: CASQWESTNEKLFF.